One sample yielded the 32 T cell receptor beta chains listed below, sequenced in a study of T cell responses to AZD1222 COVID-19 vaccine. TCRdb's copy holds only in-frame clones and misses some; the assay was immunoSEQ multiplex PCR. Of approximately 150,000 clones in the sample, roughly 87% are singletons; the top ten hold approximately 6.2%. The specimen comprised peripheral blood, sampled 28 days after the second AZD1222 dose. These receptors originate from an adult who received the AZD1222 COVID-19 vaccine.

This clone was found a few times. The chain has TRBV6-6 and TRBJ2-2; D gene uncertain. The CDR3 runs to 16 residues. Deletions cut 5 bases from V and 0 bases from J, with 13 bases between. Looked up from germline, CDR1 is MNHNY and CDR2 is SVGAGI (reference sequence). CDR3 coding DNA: TGTGCCAGCAGTCGAGTTCGGGTAACGAACACCGGGGAGCTGTTTTTT. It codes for CASSRVRVTNTGELFF.

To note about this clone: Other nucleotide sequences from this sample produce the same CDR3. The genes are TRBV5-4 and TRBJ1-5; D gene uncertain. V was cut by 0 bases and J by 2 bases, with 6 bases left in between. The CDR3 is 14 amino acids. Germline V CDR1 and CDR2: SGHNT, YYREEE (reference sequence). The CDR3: CASSLAGGNQPQHF. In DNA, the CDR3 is TGTGCCAGCAGCTTGGCCGGGGGCAATCAGCCCCAGCATTTT.

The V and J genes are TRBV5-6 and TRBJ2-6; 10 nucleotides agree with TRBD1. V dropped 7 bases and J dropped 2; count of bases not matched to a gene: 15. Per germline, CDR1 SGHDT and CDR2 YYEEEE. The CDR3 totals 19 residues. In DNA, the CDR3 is TGTGCCAGCGGGGGAATATTGACAGGGGGCGTCGCTGGGGCCAACGTCCTGACTTTC. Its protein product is CASGGILTGGVAGANVLTF.

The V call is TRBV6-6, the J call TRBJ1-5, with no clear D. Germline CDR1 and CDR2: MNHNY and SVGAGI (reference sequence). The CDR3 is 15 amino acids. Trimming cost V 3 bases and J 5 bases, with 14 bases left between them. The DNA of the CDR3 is TGTGCCAGCAGTTATTTGGGTGAAGGTTATCAGCCCCAGCATTTT. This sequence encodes CASSYLGEGYQPQHF.

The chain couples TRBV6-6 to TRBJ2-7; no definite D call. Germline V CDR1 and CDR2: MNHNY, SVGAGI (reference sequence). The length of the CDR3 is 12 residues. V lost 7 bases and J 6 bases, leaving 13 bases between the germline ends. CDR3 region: CASTRQFSEQYF. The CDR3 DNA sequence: TGTGCCAGCACGAGGCAGTTTTCCGAGCAGTACTTC.

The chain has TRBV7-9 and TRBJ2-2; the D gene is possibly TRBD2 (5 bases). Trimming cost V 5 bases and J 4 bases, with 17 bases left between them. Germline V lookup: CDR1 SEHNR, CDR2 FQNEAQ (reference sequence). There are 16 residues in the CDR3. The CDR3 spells CASSLPEEGFTGELFF. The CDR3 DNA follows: TGTGCCAGCAGCCTCCCGGAGGAAGGGTTCACCGGGGAGCTGTTTTTT.

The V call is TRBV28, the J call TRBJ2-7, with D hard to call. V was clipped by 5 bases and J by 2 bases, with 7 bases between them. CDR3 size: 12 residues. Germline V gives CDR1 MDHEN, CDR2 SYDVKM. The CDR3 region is CASSQTAYEQYF. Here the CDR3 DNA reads TGTGCCAGCAGTCAAACAGCCTACGAGCAGTACTTC.

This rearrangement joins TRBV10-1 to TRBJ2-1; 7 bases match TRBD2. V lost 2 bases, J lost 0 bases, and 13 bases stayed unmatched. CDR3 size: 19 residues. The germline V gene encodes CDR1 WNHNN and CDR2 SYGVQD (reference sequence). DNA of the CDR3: TGCGCCAGCAGTGAGCTACTTCGCGGGAGTCCGAACTCCTACAATGAGCAGTTCTTC. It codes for CASSELLRGSPNSYNEQFF.

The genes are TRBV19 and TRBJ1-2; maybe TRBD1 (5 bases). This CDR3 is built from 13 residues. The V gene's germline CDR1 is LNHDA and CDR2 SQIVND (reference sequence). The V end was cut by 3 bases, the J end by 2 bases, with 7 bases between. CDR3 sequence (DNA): TGTGCCAGTAGTATCGGGGGGAACTATGGCTACACCTTC. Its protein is CASSIGGNYGYTF.

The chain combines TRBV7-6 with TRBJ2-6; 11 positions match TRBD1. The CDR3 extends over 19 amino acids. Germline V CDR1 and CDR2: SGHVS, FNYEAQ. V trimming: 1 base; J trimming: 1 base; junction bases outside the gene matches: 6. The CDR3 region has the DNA TGTGCCAGCAGCTTAGTAGGACAGGGGGCGCCTTCTGGGGCCAACGTCCTGACTTTC. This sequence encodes CASSLVGQGAPSGANVLTF.

The CDR3: CASSLGNRGGEKLFF. CDR3 coding DNA: TGTGCCAGCAGCTTGGGTAACAGGGGGGGTGAAAAACTGTTTTTT. The rearrangement uses TRBV7-2 and TRBJ1-4; 8 nucleotides agree with TRBD1. The CDR3 extends over 15 amino acids. V dropped 3 bases and J dropped 7; count of bases not matched to a gene: 7. Germline CDR1 is SGHTA and CDR2 is FQGNSA. Combining the CDR3 with reference TRBV7-2 and TRBJ1-4 gives the whole variable domain GAGVSQSPSNKVTEKGKDVELRCDPISGHTALYWYRQSLGQGLEFLIYFQGNSAPDKSGLPSDRFSAERTGGSVSTLTIQRTQQEDSAVYLCASSLGNRGGEKLFFGSGTQLSVL.

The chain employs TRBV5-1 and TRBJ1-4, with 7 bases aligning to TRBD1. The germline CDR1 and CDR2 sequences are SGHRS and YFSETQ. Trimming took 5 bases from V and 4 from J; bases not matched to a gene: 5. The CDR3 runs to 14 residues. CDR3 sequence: CASRPGQLNEKLFF. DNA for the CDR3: TGCGCCAGCAGGCCGGGACAGCTTAATGAAAAACTGTTTTTT.

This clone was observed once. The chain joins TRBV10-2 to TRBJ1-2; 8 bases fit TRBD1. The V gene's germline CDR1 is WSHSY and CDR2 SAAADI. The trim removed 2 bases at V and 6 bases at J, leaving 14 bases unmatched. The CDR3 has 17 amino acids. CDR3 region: CASSETPWTGKEDGYTF. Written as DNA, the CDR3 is TGCGCCAGCAGTGAGACACCCTGGACAGGGAAAGAAGATGGCTACACCTTC.

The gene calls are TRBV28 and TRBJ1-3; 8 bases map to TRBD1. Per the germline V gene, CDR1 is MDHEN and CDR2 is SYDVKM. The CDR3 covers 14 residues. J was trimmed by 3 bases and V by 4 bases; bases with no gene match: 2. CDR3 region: CASSSGTGGNTIYF. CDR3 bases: TGTGCCAGCAGTTCAGGGACAGGTGGAAACACCATATATTTT.

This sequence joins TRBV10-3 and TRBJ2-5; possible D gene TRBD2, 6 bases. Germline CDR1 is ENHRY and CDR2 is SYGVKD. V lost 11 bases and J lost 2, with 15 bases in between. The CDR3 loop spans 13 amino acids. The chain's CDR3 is CAPPPGTQETQYF. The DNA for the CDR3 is TGTGCCCCGCCCCCCGGGACTCAAGAGACCCAGTACTTC.

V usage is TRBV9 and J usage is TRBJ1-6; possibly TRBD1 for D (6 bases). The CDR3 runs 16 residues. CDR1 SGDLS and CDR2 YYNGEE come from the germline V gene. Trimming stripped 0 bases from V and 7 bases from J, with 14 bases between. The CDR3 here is CASSVESTGRNSPLHF. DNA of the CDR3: TGTGCCAGCAGCGTAGAATCCACAGGGCGGAATTCACCCCTCCACTTT.

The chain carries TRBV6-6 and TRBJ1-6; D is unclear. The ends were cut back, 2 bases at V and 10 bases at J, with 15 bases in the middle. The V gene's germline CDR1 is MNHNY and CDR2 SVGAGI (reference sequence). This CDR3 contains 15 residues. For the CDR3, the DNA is TGTGCCAGCAGTTACGAGGTCAGGCGAGGCTCACCCCTCCACTTT. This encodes CASSYEVRRGSPLHF.

The CDR3 DNA sequence: TGTGCCAGCTCACCATTTACGGACCTTCGCGAAAAACTGTTTTTT. This encodes CASSPFTDLREKLFF. V usage is TRBV18 and J usage is TRBJ1-4; D not resolved. This CDR3 region has 15 residues. Germline V CDR1 and CDR2: KGHSH, LQKENI. V was shortened by 2 bases and J by 8 bases, with 15 bases between the two germline ends.

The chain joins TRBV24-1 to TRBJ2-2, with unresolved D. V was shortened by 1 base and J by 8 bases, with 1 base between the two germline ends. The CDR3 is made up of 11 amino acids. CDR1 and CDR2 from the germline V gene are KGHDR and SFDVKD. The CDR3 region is CATSDFGELFF. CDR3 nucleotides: TGTGCCACCAGTGATTTTGGGGAGCTGTTTTTT.

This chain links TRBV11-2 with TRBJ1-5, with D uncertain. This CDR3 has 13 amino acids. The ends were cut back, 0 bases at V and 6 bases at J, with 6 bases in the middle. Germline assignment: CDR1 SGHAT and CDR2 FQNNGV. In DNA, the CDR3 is TGTGCCAGCAGCTTAGATATGGGTCAGCCCCAGCATTTT. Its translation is CASSLDMGQPQHF.

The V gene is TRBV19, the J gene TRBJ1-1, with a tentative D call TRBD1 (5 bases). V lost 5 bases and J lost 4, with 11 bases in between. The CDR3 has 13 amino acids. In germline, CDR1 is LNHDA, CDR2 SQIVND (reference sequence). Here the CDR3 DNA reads TGTGCCAGTAGTTTCGACAGATCCACTGAAGCTTTCTTT. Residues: CASSFDRSTEAFF. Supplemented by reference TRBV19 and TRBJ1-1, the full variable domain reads DGGITQSPKYLFRKEGQNVTLSCEQNLNHDAMYWYRQDPGQGLRLIYYSQIVNDFQKGDIAEGYSVSREKKESFPLTVTSAQKNPTAFYLCASSFDRSTEAFFGQGTRLTVV.

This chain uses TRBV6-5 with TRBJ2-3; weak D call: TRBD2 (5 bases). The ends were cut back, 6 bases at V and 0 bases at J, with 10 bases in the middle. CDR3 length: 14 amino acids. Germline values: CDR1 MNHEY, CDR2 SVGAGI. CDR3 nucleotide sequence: TGTGCCAGCAGGACGGGATTTAGCACAGATACGCAGTATTTT. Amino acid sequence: CASRTGFSTDTQYF.

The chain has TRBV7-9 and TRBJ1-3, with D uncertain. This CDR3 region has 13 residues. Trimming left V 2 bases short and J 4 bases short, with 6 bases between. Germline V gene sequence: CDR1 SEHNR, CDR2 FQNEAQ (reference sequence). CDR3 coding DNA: TGTGCCAGCAGCTTACATGAAGGAAACACCATATATTTT. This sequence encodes CASSLHEGNTIYF.

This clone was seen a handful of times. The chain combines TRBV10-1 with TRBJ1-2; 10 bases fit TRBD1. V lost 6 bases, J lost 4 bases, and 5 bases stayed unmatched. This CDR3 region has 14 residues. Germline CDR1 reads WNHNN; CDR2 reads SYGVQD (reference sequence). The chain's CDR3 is CASSQGQGVYGYTF. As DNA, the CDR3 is TGCGCCAGCAGCCAAGGACAGGGGGTCTATGGCTACACCTTC.

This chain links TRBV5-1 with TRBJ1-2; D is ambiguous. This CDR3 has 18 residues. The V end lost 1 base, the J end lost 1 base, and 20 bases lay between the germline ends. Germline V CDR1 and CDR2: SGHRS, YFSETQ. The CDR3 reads CASSLIPGTSSDNYGYTF. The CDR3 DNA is TGCGCCAGCAGCTTGATCCCGGGAACTTCTTCTGATAACTATGGCTACACCTTC.

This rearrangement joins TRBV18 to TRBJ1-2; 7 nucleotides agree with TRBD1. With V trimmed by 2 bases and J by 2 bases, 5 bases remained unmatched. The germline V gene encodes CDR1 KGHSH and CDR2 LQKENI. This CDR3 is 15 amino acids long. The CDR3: CASSPSEGANYGYTF. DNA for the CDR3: TGTGCCAGCTCACCATCGGAGGGGGCGAACTATGGCTACACCTTC.

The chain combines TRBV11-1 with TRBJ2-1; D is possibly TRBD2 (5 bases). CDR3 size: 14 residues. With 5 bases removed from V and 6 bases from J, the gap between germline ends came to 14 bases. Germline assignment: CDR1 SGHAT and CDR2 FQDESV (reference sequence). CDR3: CASSPNTAGNEQFF. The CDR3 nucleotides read TGTGCCAGCAGCCCCAATACTGCGGGCAATGAGCAGTTCTTC.

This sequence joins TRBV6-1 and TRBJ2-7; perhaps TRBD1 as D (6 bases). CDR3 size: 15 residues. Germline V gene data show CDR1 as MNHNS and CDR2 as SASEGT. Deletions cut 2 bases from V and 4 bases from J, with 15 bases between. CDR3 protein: CASSEPGRGGYEQYF. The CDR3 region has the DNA TGTGCCAGCAGTGAACCTGGCAGGGGCGGATACGAGCAGTACTTC.

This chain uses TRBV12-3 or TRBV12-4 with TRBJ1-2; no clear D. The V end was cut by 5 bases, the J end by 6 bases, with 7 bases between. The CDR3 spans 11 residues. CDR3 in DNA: TGTGCCAGCAGTGCCGGGGATGGCTACACCTTC. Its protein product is CASSAGDGYTF.

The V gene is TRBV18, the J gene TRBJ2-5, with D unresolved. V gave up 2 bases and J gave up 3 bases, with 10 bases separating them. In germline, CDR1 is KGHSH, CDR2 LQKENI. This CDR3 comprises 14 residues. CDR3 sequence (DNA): TGTGCCAGCTCACCAACACGAACGGAAGAGACCCAGTACTTC. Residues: CASSPTRTEETQYF.

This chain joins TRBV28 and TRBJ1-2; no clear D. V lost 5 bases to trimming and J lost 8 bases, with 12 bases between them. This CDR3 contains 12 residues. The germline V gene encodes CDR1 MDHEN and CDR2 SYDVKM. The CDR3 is CASSPSLEGYTF. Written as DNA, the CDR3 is TGTGCCAGCAGTCCCTCTTTGGAGGGCTACACCTTC.

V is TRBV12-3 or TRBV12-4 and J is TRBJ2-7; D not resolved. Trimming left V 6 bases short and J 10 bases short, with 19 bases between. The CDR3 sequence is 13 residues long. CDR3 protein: CASSLLLSGQQYF. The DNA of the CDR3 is TGTGCCAGCAGCCTTCTCCTCTCAGGCCAACAGTACTTC.